The present T cell receptor (beta chain) was sequenced within a study of blood T cell repertoires in COVID-19. Study at large: The United States, Italy and Spain supplied acute and convalescent COVID-19 samples. PBMCs, B-cell-depleted T cells, or T cells provided the cDNA or gDNA that made up the material.

Germline CDR1 reads SGHTA; CDR2 reads FQGNSA. CDR3 length: 15 amino acids. The V gene end was trimmed by 5 bases and the J gene end by 6 bases; junction bases not matched to a gene: 11. Methods used by the authors: The assay estimated nucleated cells by amplifying reference gene primers. Profiling relied on immunoSEQ multiplex PCR, and the TCRdb table lists in-frame clones only, not all of them. V and J calls plus clone size are reproduced from that table; the DNA served to infer D and trimming. The sample lists more than 110,000 clones, 75% to 90% occurring once. The source is a human donor in a cohort sampled during active COVID-19. J is TRBJ1-2 and V is TRBV7-2; 8 nucleotides match TRBD1. The sequencing sample was made of peripheral blood. Here the CDR3 DNA reads TGTGCCAGCAGCATACCGGGACAGGCCATCAATGGCTACACCTTC. Protein product: CASSIPGQAINGYTF.